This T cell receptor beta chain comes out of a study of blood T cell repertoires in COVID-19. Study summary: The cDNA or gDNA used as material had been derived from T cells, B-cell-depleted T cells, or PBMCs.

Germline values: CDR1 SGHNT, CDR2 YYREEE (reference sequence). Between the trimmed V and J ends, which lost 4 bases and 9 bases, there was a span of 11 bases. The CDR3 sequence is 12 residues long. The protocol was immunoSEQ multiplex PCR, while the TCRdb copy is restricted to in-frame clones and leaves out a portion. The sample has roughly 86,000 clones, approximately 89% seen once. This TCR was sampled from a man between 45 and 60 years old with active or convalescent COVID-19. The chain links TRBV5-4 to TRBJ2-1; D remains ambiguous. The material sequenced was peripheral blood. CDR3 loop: CASSPNGVEQFF. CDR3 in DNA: TGTGCCAGCAGCCCCAATGGAGTTGAGCAGTTCTTC.